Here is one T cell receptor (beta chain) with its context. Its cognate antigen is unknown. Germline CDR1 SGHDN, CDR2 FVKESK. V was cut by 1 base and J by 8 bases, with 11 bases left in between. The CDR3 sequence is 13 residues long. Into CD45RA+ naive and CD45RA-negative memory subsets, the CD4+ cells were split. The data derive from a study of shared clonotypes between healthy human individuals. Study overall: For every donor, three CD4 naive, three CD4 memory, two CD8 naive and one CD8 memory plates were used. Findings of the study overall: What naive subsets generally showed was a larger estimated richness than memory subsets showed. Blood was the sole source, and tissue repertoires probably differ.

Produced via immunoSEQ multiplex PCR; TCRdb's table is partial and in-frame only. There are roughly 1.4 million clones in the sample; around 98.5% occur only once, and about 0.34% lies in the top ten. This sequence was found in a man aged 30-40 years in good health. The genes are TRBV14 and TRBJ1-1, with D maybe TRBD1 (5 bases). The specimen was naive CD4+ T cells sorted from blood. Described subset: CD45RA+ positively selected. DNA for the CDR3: TGTGCCAGCAGCCAAGTAAGGCCAGGGGAAGCTTTCTTT. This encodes CASSQVRPGEAFF.